A single sample is the source of the 13 T cell receptor beta chains below, sequenced in a study of cytomegalovirus exposure and HLA in healthy donors. Libraries were prepared by immunoSEQ multiplex PCR; TCRdb keeps only in-frame clonotypes and omits some of them. The table records 110,000 to 150,000 clones, about 94% of them present only once. Material for sequencing was PBMCs. The receptors here all came from a man aged 18-30 years in good health and CMV-seropositive.

The chain couples TRBV6-5 to TRBJ1-2; tentative D call: TRBD1 (6 bases). V dropped 2 bases and J dropped 8 bases, with 15 bases sitting between them. Germline-derived CDR1 and CDR2 are MNHEY and SVGAGI. The CDR3 is 14 amino acids. The CDR3 here is CASSYDGTGRGYTF. The CDR3 DNA is TGTGCCAGCAGTTACGATGGCACAGGGCGAGGCTACACCTTC.

The genes are TRBV19 and TRBJ2-2; possibly TRBD1 for D (6 bases). Germline loops: CDR1 LNHDA, CDR2 SQIVND (reference sequence). Trimming shortened V by 9 bases and J by 1 base, and 9 bases separated the two germline ends. CDR3 length: 13 residues. CDR3 amino acids: CASRDKNTGELFF. DNA for the CDR3: TGTGCCAGCCGGGACAAGAACACCGGGGAGCTGTTTTTT.

The J gene is TRBJ2-5, the V gene TRBV7-9; 10 bases map to TRBD1. The CDR3 covers 16 residues. CDR1 SEHNR and CDR2 FQNEAQ come from the germline V gene (reference sequence). J gave up 5 bases and V 0 bases, and 6 bases lay outside the gene matches. The DNA of the CDR3 is TGTGCCAGCAGCTTAGCCTCCGGGACAGGGGACGAGACCCAGTACTTC. This gives the protein CASSLASGTGDETQYF.

The V and J genes are TRBV2 and TRBJ2-7; D is undetermined. The ends were cut back, 4 bases at V and 4 bases at J, with 14 bases in the middle. CDR1 is SNHLY, CDR2 FYNNEI, per germline. CDR3 size: 14 residues. CDR3 sequence (DNA): TGTGCCAGCAGTGTGACCGGGTCCGATTACGAGCAGTACTTC. As protein: CASSVTGSDYEQYF.

V and J are TRBV2 and TRBJ2-5; 12 positions match TRBD2. Germline CDR1 is SNHLY and CDR2 is FYNNEI. The CDR3 is 16 amino acids. J was trimmed by 5 bases and V by 2 bases; bases with no gene match: 6. CDR3 in DNA: TGTGCCAGCAGTGAAAGACTAGCGGGAGAAACGGAGACCCAGTACTTC. Encoded protein: CASSERLAGETETQYF.

This clone was observed once. This sequence joins TRBV6-6 and TRBJ1-5; the D gene is possibly TRBD1 (5 bases). The CDR3 runs to 15 residues. V lost 7 bases and J 0 bases, leaving 13 bases between the germline ends. CDR1 MNHNY and CDR2 SVGAGI come from the germline V gene (reference sequence). The DNA for the CDR3 is TGTGCCAGCACCCACGGGGGGGGTAGCAATCAGCCCCAGCATTTT. Encoded protein: CASTHGGGSNQPQHF.

The chain carries TRBV6-6 and TRBJ2-3; TRBD2 matches at 8 bases. From germline, CDR1 is MNHNY and CDR2 SVGAGI (reference sequence). The junction had 4 bases not matched to a gene; V was cut back by 6 bases and J by 2 bases. The CDR3 sequence is 14 residues long. DNA for the CDR3: TGTGCCAGCAGAATAGCGGGGAACACAGATACGCAGTATTTT. Translated, it gives CASRIAGNTDTQYF.

The CDR3 region has the DNA TGTGCCAGCAGCCGACAGACCGGGACAGGGGGCGATGGCTACACCTTC. Its translation is CASSRQTGTGGDGYTF. The chain recombines TRBV7-2 with TRBJ1-2, with TRBD1 matching over 12 bases. The length of the CDR3 is 16 residues. The V segment lost 5 bases and the J segment 6 bases; nucleotides outside the gene matches: 10. CDR1 and CDR2 from the germline V gene are SGHTA and FQGNSA. Full variable domain (rest looked up from reference TRBV7-2 and TRBJ1-2): GAGVSQSPSNKVTEKGKDVELRCDPISGHTALYWYRQSLGQGLEFLIYFQGNSAPDKSGLPSDRFSAERTGGSVSTLTIQRTQQEDSAVYLCASSRQTGTGGDGYTFGSGTRLTVV.

The rearrangement links TRBV13 to TRBJ2-5; 10 bases map to TRBD2. V shed 3 bases, J shed 0 bases, and the junction held 7 bases outside the gene matches. The CDR3 length is 17 residues. From germline, CDR1 is PRHDT and CDR2 FYEKMQ (reference sequence). The CDR3 region has the DNA TGTGCCAGCAGCTTCGGGCTAGCGGGAGTGTACCAAGAGACCCAGTACTTC. As protein: CASSFGLAGVYQETQYF.

This chain joins TRBV6-1 and TRBJ2-5, with TRBD2 matching 12 bases. The CDR3 is 15 amino acids. With V trimmed by 8 bases and J by 4 bases, 8 bases remained unmatched. The germline V gene has CDR1 MNHNS and CDR2 SASEGT. CDR3 sequence reads: CASRALAGGGETQYF. In DNA, the CDR3 is TGTGCCAGCCGCGCCCTAGCGGGAGGGGGAGAGACCCAGTACTTC.

The CDR3 nucleotides are TGTGCCAGTAGTATAGTTCCGACAGGGGGTGTTTCACCCCTCCACTTT. Amino acids: CASSIVPTGGVSPLHF. This rearrangement joins TRBV19 to TRBJ1-6; 9 nucleotides agree with TRBD1. The CDR3 has 16 amino acids. The V and J ends lost 1 base and 9 bases, in that order; junction bases with no gene match: 7. The germline gives CDR1 LNHDA, CDR2 SQIVND (reference sequence).

The chain uses TRBV10-3 and TRBJ2-7; 8 bases fit TRBD2. Trimming removed 4 bases from V and 2 bases from J; junction bases left unmatched: 7. The CDR3 is 15 amino acids. CDR1 ENHRY and CDR2 SYGVKD come from the germline V gene. Written as DNA, the CDR3 is TGTGCCATCAGTGTGTCCGGCGGGAGGACCTACGAGCAGTACTTC. It encodes CAISVSGGRTYEQYF.

The rearrangement links TRBV6-1 to TRBJ1-5; possibly TRBD1 for D (5 bases). CDR1 MNHNS and CDR2 SASEGT come from the germline V gene. The CDR3 extends over 15 amino acids. Trimming left V 0 bases short and J 4 bases short, with 10 bases between. The CDR3 DNA reads TGTGCCAGCAGTGAAGCGTGGACACCGAATCAGCCCCAGCATTTT. Translation: CASSEAWTPNQPQHF.